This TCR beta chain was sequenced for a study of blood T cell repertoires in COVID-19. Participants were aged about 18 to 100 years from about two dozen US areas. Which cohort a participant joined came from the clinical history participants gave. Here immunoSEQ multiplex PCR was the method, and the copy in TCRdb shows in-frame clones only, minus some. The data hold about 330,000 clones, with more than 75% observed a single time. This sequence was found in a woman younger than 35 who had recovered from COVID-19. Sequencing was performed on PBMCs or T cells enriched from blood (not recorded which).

In nucleotides, the CDR3 is TGTGCCTGGAGCCGACAGGGGAATAGCAATCAGCCCCAGCATTTT. Its translation: CAWSRQGNSNQPQHF. The V and J genes are TRBV30 and TRBJ1-5; 8 bases align to TRBD1. This CDR3 has 15 amino acids. V lost 3 bases to trimming and J lost 0 bases; unmatched junction nucleotides: 4. In germline, CDR1 is GTSNPN, CDR2 SVGIG (reference sequence).